The sequence of this T cell receptor (beta chain) was determined in a study of cytomegalovirus exposure and HLA in healthy donors (TCRdb year 2017). General notes on the study: An earlier analysis of roughly 630 of the donors reported 250 to 300 Gb of sequence data and 117 million unique TCR beta sequences from some 180 million T cells. An early release that covered some 640 HLA-typed donors contained approximately 300 gigabases of sequencing data and about 84 million unique TCR sequences. Among the roughly 370 genotyped donors, approximately 77% belonged to the genetic ancestry cluster associated with self-reported Caucasian donors. The study aimed to test whether cataloging public T cell receptors could reveal signatures of past pathogen exposure. The study profiled the T cell repertoires of approximately 700 subjects by immunosequencing and related them to cytomegalovirus serostatus. Besides the first cohort of approximately 670 subjects, a separate validation cohort made up of over a hundred different subjects was used. To predict cytomegalovirus infection status, the study combined high-throughput TCR immunosequencing, statistical association of individual TCRs with disease status, and machine learning. In a later analysis, previously published TCR beta repertoires from several hundred donors were re-analyzed and high-resolution HLA genotyping was added so that TCR occurrence patterns could be studied. Rather than using new phenotypic data, the later analysis identified candidate immune exposures from TCR beta sequences and from how often those sequences occurred across donors. An earlier analysis of some 500 of the donors used high-throughput TCR beta sequencing to judge whether each TCR beta V gene segment behaved as functional or pseudogenic. Donor age, sex, ethnicity and CMV serostatus were collected together with the repertoire data. A later genetic analysis used genome-wide SNP genotypes for about 65% of the roughly 670 donors, treating that subset as a discovery cohort. All discovery cohort repertoires had been generated on a single sequencing platform. Both class I and class II loci were covered by HLA typing, at four-digit resolution. Typing coverage differed by locus: A, B, C, DRB1 and DQB1 were typed in roughly 620-630 donors, DQA1 in roughly 500, DPA1 in 606, and DPB1 in just under 480. Five DR-DQ haplotypes were handled as single units for association and clustering, since linkage in the cohort was strong. On average, 235,054 unique TCR beta nucleotide sequences were sequenced per donor among about 400 genotyped donors of the cohort, with roughly 20% of those sequences being non-productive.

General conclusions and limits of the study: The authors suggested that the approach could potentially be generalized to other disease states and immunological phenotypes. The only immune exposure information available for the cohort was CMV serostatus. In an earlier analysis of around 600 of the donors, most TCR beta V segments appeared in productive rearrangements about 87% or about 30% of the time, broadly matching IMGT annotations. In a later analysis, HLA-associated TCR beta chains showed more clonal expansion and lower generation probabilities than non-associated chains that were equally common. A cluster of highly shared sequence variants was judged likely to be a technical artifact of the sequencing pipeline. The study listed 164 TCR beta chains as associated with cytomegalovirus. In a later analysis, most CMV-associated TCR beta chains were found to appear HLA-restricted, with HLA associations seemingly driven largely by CMV exposure. A further reported finding was that TCR beta sequences accurately predicted the HLA-A and HLA-B alleles for most subjects in the first cohort. According to a later analysis, parvovirus B19, influenza, CMV and Epstein-Barr virus appeared linked to several top co-occurrence clusters. Because HLA typing was missing for some donors at each locus, association tests included only the typed subset. Only TCR beta chains were sequenced in this cohort, and the absence of alpha or paired-chain data limited detectable features. A later analysis associated 16,951 TCR beta sequences with specific HLA alleles at a false discovery rate of 0.05. Because counts were too low, 15 to 20 rarely observed V segments, including chromosome 9 orphons, were left out of the earlier analysis of roughly 600 of the donors. Most TCR sequences were seen in very few donors, while some public TCRs were found in many individuals. In vitro tests confirmed that a few of the cytomegalovirus-associated TCR beta chains recognize cytomegalovirus antigens. In a later genetic analysis, fewer N-insertions in productive TCRs were reported among donors in an Asian-associated ancestry cluster than the roughly 710-donor mean. The 87-base-pair reads could not distinguish some IMGT-functional V segments, including TRBV6-2 and TRBV6-3, so those segments were excluded. The classifier was reported to diagnose cytomegalovirus status with high specificity and sensitivity in both the original cohort and the validation cohort. Presence/absence analyses assumed roughly uniform sequencing depth across donors, an assumption that may not hold. V-gene and J-gene trimming of TCR beta chains was associated with a missense DCLRE1C variant in a later genetic analysis, and the association was replicated in an independent cohort. Strong co-occurrence of HLA alleles, especially DR and DQ, made assigning TCR associations to individual alleles difficult. A later analysis found that TCR association rates varied across HLA loci, with DRB1 alleles showing the most associated TCRs and HLA-C alleles the fewest. Correlated functional status among segregating V segments might be attributable to linkage disequilibrium, but an unknown experimental factor could not be ruled out.

In total, 600 or so healthy bone marrow donors made up the cohort. At the time of sampling, every cohort member was nominally healthy, though immune exposures that went unrecorded were likely present. The donor tested CMV seronegative, placing the donor among the 300 to 400 seronegative members of the cohort. A peripheral blood sample was collected from each donor, and TCR beta sequencing was performed on peripheral blood mononuclear cells. The Qiagen DNeasy Blood Extraction Kit was used to extract genomic DNA from the blood cell samples. CDR1 and CDR2 are drawn from the germline V gene: SGHDN, FVKESK. Relative to germline, V is 6 bases shorter and J is 2 bases shorter, with 16 bases between their ends. The CDR3 starts with the cysteine, ends with the phenylalanine, and has 15 residues. This entry keeps only the CDR3 DNA: 45 bases, framed from base 1. About this clone: Its cognate antigen has yet to be identified. The sample holds no much larger clone one base away, and base qualities are not on file.

Library preparation was by the immunoSEQ multiplex PCR assay. A mixture of 60 forward primers for TCR Vbeta segments and 13 reverse primers for TCR Jbeta segments was used in the multiplex PCR. A multiplex PCR assay on genomic DNA amplified the CDR3 region of rearranged TCR beta genes. Amplified TCR beta libraries were sequenced as 87-base-pair reads on the Illumina HiSeq System. As for the original processing: A later analysis tallied approximately 87 million unique TCR beta chains across the 550 to 850 repertoires, and about 12 million of those chains were shared by two or more donors. A nearest-neighbor algorithm error-corrected the raw reads and collapsed the reads into unique sequences, merging closely related sequences to remove PCR and sequencing errors. CDR3 sequences were aligned to IMGT reference sequences to assign V, D and J gene segments. For a sequence to be retained, a match of at least six nucleotides was required to both a V gene segment and a J gene segment. A rearrangement counted as productive if the CDR3 had no stop codons and remained in frame with V and J, and every other rearrangement counted as non-productive. Following IMGT convention, CDR3 was defined as the stretch from the second conserved V-encoded cysteine up to the conserved J-encoded phenylalanine. The earlier analysis of 500 to 600 of the donors excluded sequences that lacked an unambiguous match to a single V gene segment. An earlier analysis of almost 600 of the donors classified V segments as functional when productive rearrangements were above 56.7% and as segregating when the standard deviation between donors was above 5%. To diagnose cytomegalovirus status from the catalog of TCR beta chain sequences, a statistical classification framework was built. A later analysis assigned V and J genes by comparing TCR nucleotide sequences with IMGT/GENE-DB human TR gene sequences. The TCRdist pipeline was used in a later analysis to assign CDR3 sequences and most-parsimonious VDJ recombination scenarios. In a later analysis, each TCR beta chain was defined by its CDR3 amino acid sequence together with its V-gene family, and reads without a unique V-gene family were excluded. A later analysis removed 592 highly shared, low-generation-probability nucleotide sequences to deal with suspected cross-contamination and a sequencing artifact. A later analysis calculated a clonal expansion index for each public chain from normalized within-repertoire ranks of inferred template counts. In a later analysis, generation probabilities were computed with a VDJ recombination model fitted to out-of-frame rearrangements, and the resulting probabilities were checked against IGoR. In a later analysis, TCR-TCR, TCR-HLA and TCR-CMV co-occurrence was scored with hypergeometric tests, and a repertoire-size bias correction was applied to TCR pairs. To estimate false discovery rates, a later analysis permuted the HLA or CMV assignments 20 times. In a later analysis, co-occurring TCRs were grouped with DBSCAN, and TCRdist sequence similarity was added when clustering was performed within HLA-allele-positive subsets. Repertoires with fewer than 30,000 or more than 120,000 public chains, plus five repertoires with anomalous nucleotide sharing, were excluded from co-occurrence clustering. TCRdb took over this immuneACCESS table, retaining in-frame rearrangements with V and J assigned. Such tables are incomplete; in checked studies, under half of the missing clones stem from an unresolved V gene, and the remainder is unexplained. The DNA gave D and trimming, while V, J and clone size come from that table. Counted in this sample were 180,000 or so clones; 76% of them appeared once. Of the sample, around 1.5% falls within the top ten clones.

The origin of this receptor is a man younger than 35 in good health and CMV-seronegative. The sequencing sample was made of PBMCs. In this chain, TRBV14 is recombined with TRBJ2-5; 5 matching bases give a weak D call of TRBD2. The nucleotide sequence reads TGTGCCAGCAGTTTGACGGGCAGGAGGCAAGAGACCCAGTACTTC. This encodes CASSLTGRRQETQYF.